These 8 T cell receptor beta chains came from one sample sequenced in a study of blood T cell repertoires in COVID-19. Data came from immunoSEQ multiplex PCR; TCRdb stores just in-frame clones and leaves some out. In the table there are about 300,000 clones, 75% to 90% of which are singletons. The sample comprised peripheral blood. Receptors originate from a woman aged 50 to 60 with COVID-19, enrolled during active disease.

In this sample, this clone turned up once. V and J are TRBV9 and TRBJ2-5; a weak D match, TRBD2 (6 bases). This CDR3 has 17 amino acids. Germline lookup yields CDR1 SGDLS and CDR2 YYNGEE. V was clipped by 0 bases and J by 3 bases, with 18 bases between them. CDR3 protein: CASSVGRGKLNEETQYF. Written as DNA, the CDR3 is TGTGCCAGCAGCGTAGGCCGGGGGAAATTGAACGAAGAGACCCAGTACTTC.

The V and J genes are TRBV7-9 and TRBJ2-1; TRBD1 aligns across 9 bases. The V segment lost 1 base and the J segment 5 bases; nucleotides outside the gene matches: 12. This CDR3 has 18 residues. Germline V gene data show CDR1 as SEHNR and CDR2 as FQNEAQ (reference sequence). The CDR3 coding sequence is TGTGCCAGCAGCTTAGGTGTGACAGGGGGTGATAAAAACAATGAGCAGTTCTTC. Translated: CASSLGVTGGDKNNEQFF.

The chain uses TRBV18 and TRBJ2-2; D call uncertain. The V end lost 2 bases, the J end lost 4 bases, and 11 bases lay between the germline ends. The CDR3 totals 15 residues. Germline values: CDR1 KGHSH, CDR2 LQKENI. The CDR3 region is CASSPLKMSTGELFF. The CDR3 DNA follows: TGTGCCAGCTCACCATTGAAGATGAGCACCGGGGAGCTGTTTTTT.

This sequence joins TRBV6-5 and TRBJ2-5; 7 bases line up with TRBD2. Germline CDR1 reads MNHEY; CDR2 reads SVGAGI. This CDR3 has 15 residues. V shed 2 bases, J shed 1 base, and the junction held 4 bases outside the gene matches. The CDR3 loop reads CASSYAGVPQETQYF. CDR3 sequence (DNA): TGTGCCAGCAGTTACGCGGGGGTCCCCCAAGAGACCCAGTACTTC.

This clone was found once. The chain has TRBV19 and TRBJ2-3; 15 nucleotides align to TRBD2. Trimming took 3 bases from V and 2 from J; bases not matched to a gene: 9. The CDR3 contains 19 residues. Germline V lookup: CDR1 LNHDA, CDR2 SQIVND (reference sequence). In DNA form, the CDR3 reads TGTGCCAGTAGTATTATGGGACTAGCGGGAGGCCGTCCCACAGATACGCAGTATTTT. It encodes CASSIMGLAGGRPTDTQYF.

This clone has only one observation. V usage is TRBV9 and J usage is TRBJ1-2; D unclear. Per germline, CDR1 SGDLS and CDR2 YYNGEE. This CDR3 has 13 residues. With 0 bases removed from V and 4 bases from J, the gap between germline ends came to 7 bases. The CDR3 DNA is TGTGCCAGCAGCGTAGTCAACGGCTATGGCTACACCTTC. It is translated as CASSVVNGYGYTF.

The V and J genes are TRBV25-1 and TRBJ2-3, with 8 bases matching TRBD2. The CDR3 contains 16 residues. Looked up from germline, CDR1 is MGHDK and CDR2 is SYGVNS. Trimming cost V 6 bases and J 0 bases; bases outside gene matches: 8. In DNA form, the CDR3 reads TGTGCCAGCAGCCCTGGGACTAGTCCTAGCACAGATACGCAGTATTTT. The encoded protein is CASSPGTSPSTDTQYF.

This rearrangement joins TRBV5-1 to TRBJ1-2; D is ambiguous. This CDR3 region has 17 residues. V was cut by 4 bases and J by 0 bases, with 19 bases left in between. CDR1 is SGHRS and CDR2 is YFSETQ in the germline V gene. CDR3 loop: CASSQDGALDSNYGYTF. The CDR3 nucleotides are TGCGCCAGCAGCCAAGACGGAGCCCTAGATTCTAACTATGGCTACACCTTC. Filled out from reference TRBV5-1 and TRBJ1-2, the complete variable domain reads KAGVTQTPRYLIKTRGQQVTLSCSPISGHRSVSWYQQTPGQGLQFLFEYFSETQRNKGNFPGRFSGRQFSNSRSEMNVSTLELGDSALYLCASSQDGALDSNYGYTFGSGTRLTVV.